Below, 4 T cell receptor beta chains from the same sample are listed, as sequenced in a study of control samples from healthy donors and cancer patients. Generated by immunoSEQ multiplex PCR, the TCRdb table keeps only in-frame clones and is missing some. This table has roughly 150,000 clones, 89% appearing once. Sequenced sample: blood. The receptors derive from a man younger than 45 in good health.

The gene calls are TRBV5-1 and TRBJ2-7; TRBD2 aligns across 11 bases. This CDR3 spans 18 amino acids. The trim removed 4 bases at V and 0 bases at J, leaving 12 bases unmatched. Germline lookup yields CDR1 SGHRS and CDR2 YFSETQ. In DNA form, the CDR3 reads TGCGCCAGCAGCCAGCCCGGACTAGCGGGCGGATACTCCTACGAGCAGTACTTC. Translating gives CASSQPGLAGGYSYEQYF.

The chain joins TRBV7-9 to TRBJ2-7; TRBD2 matches at 12 bases. Germline loops: CDR1 SEHNR, CDR2 FQNEAQ (reference sequence). The CDR3 totals 14 residues. V lost 6 bases to trimming and J lost 7 bases; unmatched junction nucleotides: 7. CDR3 bases: TGTGCCAGCAGGGCGACTAGCGGGAGTGGGGAGCAGTACTTC. It is translated as CASRATSGSGEQYF. The full variable domain, rest sourced from reference TRBV7-9 and TRBJ2-7, is DTGVSQNPRHKITKRGQNVTFRCDPISEHNRLYWYRQTLGQGPEFLTYFQNEAQLEKSRLLSDRFSAERPKGSFSTLEIQRTEQGDSAMYLCASRATSGSGEQYFGPGTRLTVT.

The chain carries TRBV14 and TRBJ2-7; D ambiguous. Trimming cost V 0 bases and J 9 bases, with 12 bases left between them. Looked up from germline, CDR1 is SGHDN and CDR2 is FVKESK. The CDR3 loop spans 13 amino acids. In nucleotides, the CDR3 is TGTGCCAGCAGCCAAGAAATTAGGCCGAGGCAGTACTTC. Amino acids: CASSQEIRPRQYF.

The J gene is TRBJ2-5, the V gene TRBV10-3; D unclear. CDR1 is ENHRY and CDR2 is SYGVKD in the germline V gene. The V end was cut by 6 bases, the J end by 2 bases, with 10 bases between. This CDR3 is built from 13 residues. The CDR3 region is CAISLGPQETQYF. The CDR3 coding sequence is TGTGCCATCAGCCTAGGACCACAAGAGACCCAGTACTTC.